Presented here are 23 T cell receptor beta chains from one specimen sequenced in a study of T cells in tuberculosis. Only in-frame clones appear in the TCRdb table, and some are missing; sequencing was by immunoSEQ multiplex PCR. The sample carries tens of thousands of clones, nearly 95% recorded once. Input material: PBMCs. These receptor sequences come from a donor between 10 and 29 years old with latent tuberculosis or without tuberculosis infection.

This chain joins TRBV7-9 and TRBJ2-2; D perhaps matches TRBD2 (5 bases). Germline V gene lookup returns CDR1 SEHNR and CDR2 FQNEAQ (reference sequence). The CDR3 loop spans 14 amino acids. V was shortened by 4 bases and J by 2 bases, with 8 bases between the two germline ends. CDR3 residues: CASSSGINTGELFF. For the CDR3, the DNA is TGTGCCAGCAGCTCCGGGATCAACACCGGGGAGCTGTTTTTT.

The rearrangement joins TRBV10-3 to TRBJ2-3, with TRBD2 matching 8 bases. The CDR3 extends over 20 amino acids. The germline gives CDR1 ENHRY, CDR2 SYGVKD. Trimming took 0 bases from V and 5 from J; bases not matched to a gene: 19. The CDR3 DNA reads as TGTGCCATCAGTGAGTCTGCATTAGCGGGGTCTGGGATTCGGGGAGATACGCAGTATTTT. Amino acids: CAISESALAGSGIRGDTQYF.

The chain is built from TRBV19 and TRBJ1-5; D is uncertain. This CDR3 spans 15 amino acids. The ends were cut back, 3 bases at V and 9 bases at J, with 18 bases in the middle. The germline V gene encodes CDR1 LNHDA and CDR2 SQIVND (reference sequence). DNA of the CDR3: TGTGCCAGTAGTATTACCGGGGATTCAAACGGGCCCCAGCATTTT. Translation: CASSITGDSNGPQHF.

The rearrangement uses TRBV7-6 and TRBJ1-2; tentative D call: TRBD1 (5 bases). Trimming cost V 5 bases and J 5 bases, with 12 bases left between them. This CDR3 region has 13 residues. Germline assignment: CDR1 SGHVS and CDR2 FNYEAQ. The CDR3 sequence is CASSPQQAYGYTF. The DNA of the CDR3 is TGTGCCAGCAGCCCCCAACAGGCATATGGCTACACCTTC.

This chain joins TRBV20-1 and TRBJ2-1; D might be TRBD2 (6 bases). The CDR3 totals 10 residues. Germline values: CDR1 DFQATT, CDR2 SNEGSKA (reference sequence). CDR3 in amino acids: CSAGYNEQFF. DNA for the CDR3: TGCAGCGCGGGATACAATGAGCAGTTCTTC.

The chain recombines TRBV4-2 with TRBJ1-5; 8 bases are a match to TRBD1. Unmatched junction bases numbered 12, after V lost 3 bases and J lost 2 bases. The CDR3 runs to 18 residues. CDR1 is LGHNA and CDR2 is YNFKEQ in the germline V gene. Here the CDR3 reads CASSHPGGTTGGNQPQHF. In nucleotides, the CDR3 is TGTGCCAGCAGCCACCCCGGGGGGACGACAGGGGGCAATCAGCCCCAGCATTTT.

V is TRBV5-4 and J is TRBJ2-7; 12 nucleotides line up with TRBD2. V was clipped by 4 bases and J by 7 bases; unmatched bases: 9. CDR3 length: 15 residues. Germline V CDR1 and CDR2: SGHNT, YYREEE (reference sequence). The CDR3 DNA reads TGTGCCAGCAGCCGCCTAGCGGGGGGGCGTTTGGAGCAGTACTTC. This codes for CASSRLAGGRLEQYF.

This chain uses TRBV10-2 with TRBJ1-1, with 7 bases that match TRBD1. This CDR3 contains 13 residues. Germline V gene data show CDR1 as WSHSY and CDR2 as SAAADI. V lost 7 bases, J lost 1 base, and 3 bases stayed unmatched. The CDR3 sequence is CASIDRENTEAFF. The CDR3 DNA is TGCGCCAGCATCGACAGGGAGAACACTGAAGCTTTCTTT.

The genes are TRBV18 and TRBJ1-5; D is undetermined. This CDR3 is built from 14 residues. Germline V gene sequence: CDR1 KGHSH, CDR2 LQKENI. Between the trimmed V and J ends, which lost 5 bases and 6 bases, there was a span of 14 bases. For the CDR3, the DNA is TGTGCCAGCTCAAGTTTTGAAGTCAGTCAGCCCCAGCATTTT. This translates into CASSSFEVSQPQHF.

This chain joins TRBV9 and TRBJ1-1, with D tentatively TRBD1 (6 bases). This CDR3 region has 15 residues. The V end was cut by 0 bases, the J end by 4 bases, with 13 bases between. Germline values: CDR1 SGDLS, CDR2 YYNGEE. This CDR3 reads CASSVEGTGLTEAFF. CDR3 DNA sequence: TGTGCCAGCAGCGTAGAGGGAACAGGGCTCACTGAAGCTTTCTTT.

The rearrangement uses TRBV2 and TRBJ2-5, with TRBD2 matching 9 bases. CDR3 size: 16 residues. The germline gives CDR1 SNHLY, CDR2 FYNNEI. Trimming cost V 3 bases and J 2 bases; bases outside gene matches: 7. CDR3: CASSEGLAGTQETQYF. The CDR3 bases are TGTGCCAGCAGTGAGGGACTAGCAGGGACTCAAGAGACCCAGTACTTC.

The chain combines TRBV7-2 with TRBJ2-7; D unclear. Trimming left V 1 base short and J 0 bases short, with 4 bases between. The CDR3 totals 13 residues. Germline V lookup: CDR1 SGHTA, CDR2 FQGNSA. The CDR3 sequence is CASSLGRSYEQYF. CDR3 DNA: TGTGCCAGCAGCTTAGGTCGCTCCTACGAGCAGTACTTC.

The genes are TRBV11-2 and TRBJ2-3; D ambiguous. V lost 1 base, J lost 2 bases, and 10 bases lay in between. CDR1 and CDR2 (germline): SGHAT, FQNNGV. CDR3 length: 15 amino acids. CDR3 in amino acids: CASSLVTGDTDTQYF. In DNA form, the CDR3 reads TGTGCCAGCAGCTTAGTTACGGGTGACACAGATACGCAGTATTTT.

The table lists this clone with a count of one. The chain combines TRBV27 with TRBJ2-6, with D possibly TRBD1 on 6 matching bases. V was cut by 1 base and J by 0 bases, with 19 bases left in between. CDR3 length: 20 residues. Looked up from germline, CDR1 is MNHEY and CDR2 is SMNVEV (reference sequence). The CDR3 loop reads CASSLWGTTMGTSGANVLTF. In DNA form, the CDR3 reads TGTGCCAGCAGTTTATGGGGGACAACTATGGGTACCTCTGGGGCCAACGTCCTGACTTTC.

The V call is TRBV7-8, the J call TRBJ2-7, with 11 nucleotides matching TRBD2. Germline CDR1 and CDR2: SGHVS and FQNEAQ. Trimming removed 5 bases from V and 2 bases from J; junction bases left unmatched: 5. The CDR3 sequence is 15 residues long. The CDR3 reads CASSPGTSGTYEQYF. The CDR3 DNA is TGTGCCAGCAGCCCGGGGACTAGCGGAACCTACGAGCAGTACTTC.

This sequence joins TRBV6-6 and TRBJ1-1; perhaps TRBD1 as D (6 bases). V gave up 2 bases and J gave up 2 bases, with 12 bases separating them. The CDR3 consists of 15 residues. Per germline, CDR1 MNHNY and CDR2 SVGAGI (reference sequence). The CDR3 here is CASSYPGQGNTEAFF. The CDR3 bases are TGTGCCAGCAGTTACCCGGGACAAGGCAACACTGAAGCTTTCTTT.

This clone was picked up one time. The chain has TRBV19 and TRBJ1-2, with D possibly being TRBD1 (5 bases). CDR1 LNHDA and CDR2 SQIVND come from the germline V gene (reference sequence). V was trimmed by 6 bases and J by 3 bases, leaving 14 bases between them. There are 14 residues in the CDR3. The CDR3 DNA follows: TGTGCCAGTAGCTCAGGCCGGGGGGACTATGGCTACACCTTC. The encoded protein is CASSSGRGDYGYTF.

The chain is built from TRBV5-1 and TRBJ2-1; no reliable D call. This CDR3 comprises 14 residues. The V gene's germline CDR1 is SGHRS and CDR2 YFSETQ. V lost 6 bases and J lost 6, with 16 bases in between. CDR3 residues: CASTEEFASNEQFF. The DNA of the CDR3 is TGCGCCAGCACTGAGGAGTTTGCCTCCAATGAGCAGTTCTTC. Filled out from reference TRBV5-1 and TRBJ2-1, the complete variable domain reads KAGVTQTPRYLIKTRGQQVTLSCSPISGHRSVSWYQQTPGQGLQFLFEYFSETQRNKGNFPGRFSGRQFSNSRSEMNVSTLELGDSALYLCASTEEFASNEQFFGPGTRLTVL.

V gene TRBV6-1 combines with J gene TRBJ2-7; D might be TRBD2 (5 bases). The V gene's germline CDR1 is MNHNS and CDR2 SASEGT. Trimming cost V 9 bases and J 1 base, with 16 bases left between them. The CDR3 covers 14 residues. The CDR3 region is CASGRRTGSYEQYF. CDR3 bases: TGTGCCAGTGGCCGCAGGACGGGGTCCTACGAGCAGTACTTC.

The chain joins TRBV19 to TRBJ2-5; D is possibly TRBD2 (6 bases). Per the germline V gene, CDR1 is LNHDA and CDR2 is SQIVND (reference sequence). V gave up 3 bases and J gave up 5 bases, with 16 bases separating them. CDR3 size: 15 residues. CDR3 in amino acids: CASSIHLAGRETQYF. The CDR3 bases are TGTGCCAGTAGTATCCATTTGGCAGGGAGGGAGACCCAGTACTTC. The full variable domain, its missing parts supplied by reference TRBV19 and TRBJ2-5, is DGGITQSPKYLFRKEGQNVTLSCEQNLNHDAMYWYRQDPGQGLRLIYYSQIVNDFQKGDIAEGYSVSREKKESFPLTVTSAQKNPTAFYLCASSIHLAGRETQYFGPGTRLLVL.

V gene TRBV5-4 combines with J gene TRBJ1-2; D perhaps matches TRBD1 (5 bases). This CDR3 has 16 residues. The V end was cut by 4 bases, the J end by 2 bases, with 18 bases between. Germline loops: CDR1 SGHNT, CDR2 YYREEE (reference sequence). The CDR3 region is CASSPGGTFTNYGYTF. The CDR3 bases are TGTGCCAGCAGCCCTGGAGGGACTTTCACCAACTATGGCTACACCTTC.

CDR3 nucleotide sequence: TGCGCCAGCAGCTTGGGACCAGCGGGGTTGACAGATACGCAGTATTTT. Protein sequence: CASSLGPAGLTDTQYF. V usage is TRBV5-1 and J usage is TRBJ2-3, with TRBD2 matching over 7 bases. The CDR3 is 16 residues long. Looked up from germline, CDR1 is SGHRS and CDR2 is YFSETQ. V dropped 0 bases and J dropped 3; count of bases not matched to a gene: 7. Full variable domain (remainder filled in from reference TRBV5-1 and TRBJ2-3): KAGVTQTPRYLIKTRGQQVTLSCSPISGHRSVSWYQQTPGQGLQFLFEYFSETQRNKGNFPGRFSGRQFSNSRSEMNVSTLELGDSALYLCASSLGPAGLTDTQYFGPGTRLTVL.

The genes are TRBV7-3 and TRBJ1-5; D ambiguous. The CDR3 contains 14 residues. Germline CDR1 and CDR2: SGHTA and FQGTGA. Trimming shortened V by 2 bases and J by 3 bases, and 8 bases separated the two germline ends. In DNA form, the CDR3 reads TGTGCCAGCAGCTTAGTTAATAACAATCAGCCCCAGCATTTT. As protein: CASSLVNNNQPQHF.